This section outlines one T cell receptor beta chain sequence together with its context. Methods used by the authors: Estimated nucleated cell counts came from reference gene primer amplification. Here immunoSEQ multiplex PCR was the method, and the copy in TCRdb shows in-frame clones only, minus some. V, J and clone size derive from that table, while D and trimming were established from the DNA sequence. The sample yields about 61,000 clones, roughly 90% seen once. This sample stems from a study of blood T cell repertoires in COVID-19. Overall study context: The origin of the acute and convalescent COVID-19 samples was the United States, Italy and Spain. T cells, B-cell-depleted T cells, or PBMCs provided the cDNA or gDNA that served as material.

The germline V gene encodes CDR1 MNHEY and CDR2 SMNVEV (reference sequence). J gave up 2 bases and V 5 bases, and 6 bases lay outside the gene matches. CDR3 length: 15 residues. The rearrangement uses TRBV27 and TRBJ1-5; 7 bases agree with TRBD1. Material: peripheral blood. This sequence originates from a woman between 45 and 60 years old with active or convalescent COVID-19. This chain's CDR3 is CASSHGTVGNQPQHF. The CDR3 DNA reads as TGTGCCAGCAGTCACGGGACAGTTGGCAATCAGCCCCAGCATTTT.